These 24 T cell receptor beta chains originate from one sample sequenced in a study of T cell repertoires in aging, cancer and after chemotherapy. Peripheral blood genomic DNA, not sorted cells or RNA, was the template. Multiplex touch-down PCR with TRB-A/B primers amplified rearranged V-D-J TRB sequences. TCRdb fed the multiplex PCR reads into MiXCR, producing one record per CDR3 protein. In the table there are thousands of distinct CDR3 sequences, roughly 25% of which are singletons. Material: blood. All receptors derive from a human donor in good health.

To note about this clonotype: As the CDR3 is not closed by the conserved phenylalanine or tryptophan, this likely results from a read error. V and J are TRBV28 and TRBJ1-2; 7 nucleotides match TRBD1. Germline CDR1 MDHEN, CDR2 SYDVKM. This CDR3 comprises 15 residues. The junction had 7 bases not matched to a gene; V was cut back by 2 bases and J by 4 bases. The CDR3 nucleotides read TGTGCCAGCAGTTTAACCGGGACAGTCGGCTATGGCTACACCTCC. It codes for CASSLTGTVGYGYTS.

The chain recombines TRBV28 with TRBJ2-2; 8 bases fit TRBD1. The CDR3 totals 16 residues. CDR1 is MDHEN and CDR2 is SYDVKM in the germline V gene. After removal of 6 bases from V and 1 base from J, the junction contained 7 bases not matched to a gene. The CDR3 coding sequence is TGTGCCAGCAGGGGCCCGGGACAGGTGAACACCGGGGAGCTGTTTTTT. Its translation: CASRGPGQVNTGELFF.

The sample holds one count of this clonotype. The gene calls are TRBV10-3 and TRBJ1-1; unclear D gene. Trimming removed 6 bases at V and 0 bases at J, with 8 bases between. This CDR3 is built from 13 residues. Germline V gives CDR1 ENHRY, CDR2 SYGVKD. The CDR3 nucleotides read TGTGCCATCAGAGGGAGCATGAACACTGAAGCTTTCTTT. Encoded protein: CAIRGSMNTEAFF.

This clonotype was detected a few times. V is TRBV6-2 or TRBV6-3 and J is TRBJ2-7; possibly TRBD2 for D (6 bases). With 6 bases removed from V and 9 bases from J, the gap between germline ends came to 15 bases. The CDR3 totals 12 residues. Germline values: CDR1 MNHEY, CDR2 SVGEGT. The chain's CDR3 is CASRPGQGGQYF. The DNA of the CDR3 is TGTGCCAGCAGACCGGGGCAGGGAGGGCAGTACTTC.

The chain joins TRBV27 to TRBJ2-3, with D hard to call. Trimming took off 4 bases at V and 4 bases at J, with 6 bases between the two ends. Germline V lookup: CDR1 MNHEY, CDR2 SMNVEV (reference sequence). This CDR3 is built from 12 residues. This chain's CDR3 is CASSSLPDTQYF. In DNA form, the CDR3 reads TGTGCCAGCAGTTCGTTACCAGATACGCAGTATTTT.

This clonotype was counted a few times. The genes are TRBV27 and TRBJ2-2; 8 bases fit TRBD2. The CDR3 extends over 15 amino acids. Germline V gene lookup returns CDR1 MNHEY and CDR2 SMNVEV (reference sequence). Trimming took 10 bases from V and 4 from J; bases not matched to a gene: 11. The CDR3 sequence is CATTTLAGRTGELFF. CDR3 sequence (DNA): TGTGCCACCACAACTTTAGCGGGACGCACCGGGGAGCTGTTTTTT.

There are a few counts of this clonotype. The rearrangement joins TRBV20-1 to TRBJ2-5; no clear D. This CDR3 spans 15 amino acids. Germline V gives CDR1 DFQATT, CDR2 SNEGSKA (reference sequence). The V end lost 3 bases, the J end lost 2 bases, and 16 bases lay between the germline ends. CDR3 nucleotide sequence: TGCAGTGCTAGGGTTCCTTGGACCGTTCAAGAGACCCAGTACTTC. Amino acids: CSARVPWTVQETQYF.

Here the CDR3 reads CASSPKGQGPFTYGYTF. The DNA of the CDR3 is TGTGCCAGCTCACCTAAGGGACAGGGGCCCTTTACCTATGGCTACACCTTC. The rearrangement uses TRBV18 and TRBJ1-2, with 10 bases matching TRBD1. Germline trimming cut 3 bases from V and 4 bases from J; bases unmatched to any gene: 11. Germline V gene data show CDR1 as KGHSH and CDR2 as LQKENI. CDR3 size: 17 residues.

CDR3 nucleotide sequence: TGCGCCAGCAGCTTGGGAACAGTCGCGGAGGGTGGCTACACCTTC. Translated: CASSLGTVAEGGYTF. The V call is TRBV5-1, the J call TRBJ1-2, with D hard to call. Germline lookup yields CDR1 SGHRS and CDR2 YFSETQ. Trimming pared 0 bases from V and 7 bases from J, leaving 16 bases between. CDR3 size: 15 residues.

This clonotype counts as medium-sized. The chain links TRBV6-2 or TRBV6-3 to TRBJ2-7; 8 bases align to TRBD1. CDR1 and CDR2 from the germline V gene are MNHEY and SVGEGT. The CDR3 spans 13 residues. The V gene end was trimmed by 5 bases and the J gene end by 4 bases; junction bases not matched to a gene: 4. The DNA for the CDR3 is TGTGCCAGCAGTCCAGGGGGCAGGTACGAGCAGTACTTC. This translates into CASSPGGRYEQYF.

The chain couples TRBV6-2 or TRBV6-3 to TRBJ2-3, with D hard to call. The V end lost 0 bases, the J end lost 2 bases, and 6 bases lay between the germline ends. CDR3 length: 14 amino acids. CDR1 MNHEY and CDR2 SVGEGT come from the germline V gene. The CDR3 loop is CASSYSNPTDTQYF. CDR3 nucleotide sequence: TGTGCCAGCAGTTACTCGAACCCCACAGATACGCAGTATTTT.

The CDR3 sequence is CSASAGTAASYEQYF. The DNA for the CDR3 is TGCAGTGCTAGCGCCGGGACAGCCGCATCCTACGAGCAGTACTTC. The V gene is TRBV20-1, the J gene TRBJ2-7; 7 positions match TRBD1. Germline V gene data show CDR1 as DFQATT and CDR2 as SNEGSKA (reference sequence). CDR3 size: 15 residues. V dropped 3 bases and J dropped 1; count of bases not matched to a gene: 9.

The rearrangement links TRBV4-2 to TRBJ2-3, with TRBD2 matching over 7 bases. The CDR3 sequence is 17 residues long. From germline, CDR1 is LGHNA and CDR2 YNFKEQ. V shed 1 base, J shed 0 bases, and the junction held 7 bases outside the gene matches. The CDR3 nucleotides read TGTGCCAGCAGCCAAGCGTATCGGCGGGAGAGCACAGATACGCAGTATTTT. Its translation: CASSQAYRRESTDTQYF.

Sample share makes this clonotype medium-sized. The rearrangement uses TRBV19 and TRBJ2-7; possibly TRBD1 or TRBD2 for D (6 bases each). The V gene's germline CDR1 is LNHDA and CDR2 SQIVND (reference sequence). Trimming shortened V by 2 bases and J by 6 bases, and 14 bases separated the two germline ends. The CDR3 spans 14 residues. The CDR3 DNA sequence: TGTGCCAGTAGTATATGGAGACTAGGGGGCGAGCAGTACTTC. Translating it yields CASSIWRLGGEQYF.

V gene TRBV12-3 or TRBV12-4 combines with J gene TRBJ2-3, with no clear D. This CDR3 spans 11 amino acids. V shed 4 bases and J shed 6 bases, with 5 bases lying between them. CDR3 residues: CASSSRDTQYF. The DNA of the CDR3 is TGTGCCAGCAGTTCTCGGGATACGCAGTATTTT.

This clonotype counts as medium-sized. The rearrangement uses TRBV15 and TRBJ1-5; weak D call: TRBD1 (5 bases). The CDR3 totals 13 residues. Trimming took 7 bases from V and 3 from J, leaving 10 bases between them. The germline V gene has CDR1 LNHNV and CDR2 YYDKDF (reference sequence). The DNA for the CDR3 is TGTGCCACCAACCAGGGTGTCAATCAGCCCCAGCATTTT. Amino acids: CATNQGVNQPQHF.

This clonotype showed up just a few times. The rearrangement uses TRBV10-3 and TRBJ1-2, with 10 bases aligning to TRBD1. From germline, CDR1 is ENHRY and CDR2 SYGVKD. The CDR3 runs to 15 residues. The J segment lost 1 base and the V segment lost 6 bases, leaving 5 bases of the junction unmatched. CDR3 region: CAIRTDRGFNYGYTF. CDR3 DNA sequence: TGTGCCATCAGGACGGACAGGGGGTTTAACTATGGCTACACCTTC.

This clonotype has just a few counts. The chain links TRBV18 to TRBJ2-1, with D uncertain. The CDR3 contains 11 residues. Per the germline V gene, CDR1 is KGHSH and CDR2 is LQKENI. V gave up 3 bases and J gave up 7 bases, with 4 bases separating them. The CDR3 is CASSPSNEQFF. The CDR3, as DNA: TGTGCCAGCTCACCGAGTAATGAGCAGTTCTTC.

The V and J genes are TRBV18 and TRBJ2-1; the match to TRBD2 covers 8 bases. CDR3 size: 15 residues. In germline, CDR1 is KGHSH, CDR2 LQKENI. J gave up 9 bases and V 3 bases, and 10 bases lay outside the gene matches. This CDR3 reads CASSPRGSGGPEQFF. In DNA form, the CDR3 reads TGTGCCAGCTCACCCCGGGGGTCGGGAGGGCCTGAGCAGTTCTTC. The full variable domain, completed using reference TRBV18 and TRBJ2-1, is NAGVMQNPRHLVRRRGQEARLRCSPMKGHSHVYWYRQLPEEGLKFMVYLQKENIIDESGMPKERFSAEFPKEGPSILRIQQVVRGDSAAYFCASSPRGSGGPEQFFGPGTRLTVL.

This chain uses TRBV27 with TRBJ2-3; D may match TRBD1 or TRBD2 (5 bases each). The CDR3 runs 16 residues. Germline CDR1 and CDR2: MNHEY and SMNVEV (reference sequence). V lost 7 bases, J lost 4 bases, and 21 bases lay in between. This CDR3 is CASTLAGDLNADTQYF. The CDR3 DNA reads TGTGCCAGCACCCTCGCCGGGGACCTTAACGCAGATACGCAGTATTTT.

The V and J genes are TRBV7-6 and TRBJ2-1; weak D call: TRBD2 (7 bases). V was clipped by 6 bases and J by 6 bases, with 12 bases between them. The CDR3 contains 13 residues. Looked up from germline, CDR1 is SGHVS and CDR2 is FNYEAQ. The CDR3 DNA reads as TGTGCCAGCAGAGTAAGGGGGGGCAATGAGCAGTTCTTC. This encodes CASRVRGGNEQFF.

The chain joins TRBV6-1 to TRBJ2-5; the D is unclear. V was trimmed by 2 bases and J by 4 bases, leaving 11 bases between them. Germline V gives CDR1 MNHNS, CDR2 SASEGT. CDR3 length: 14 amino acids. The CDR3 sequence is CASSEMSWGETQYF. As DNA, the CDR3 is TGTGCCAGCAGTGAAATGTCGTGGGGAGAGACCCAGTACTTC.

With regard to this clonotype: A much larger clone lies one base from this, so it may be a read error. The rearrangement joins TRBV19 to TRBJ2-1; D is unresolved. Deletions cut 3 bases from V and 7 bases from J, with 10 bases between. Germline CDR1 LNHDA, CDR2 SQIVND (reference sequence). The CDR3 covers 13 residues. The CDR3 sequence is CASSIRQENEQFF. In DNA form, the CDR3 reads TGTGCCAGTAGTATTAGGCAGGAGAATGAGCAGTTCTTC.

In its sample, this clonotype was seen a few times. V gene TRBV28 combines with J gene TRBJ2-5; perhaps TRBD1 as D (7 bases). The CDR3 is made up of 15 amino acids. Between the trimmed V and J ends, which lost 6 bases and 5 bases, there was a span of 19 bases. The germline V gene encodes CDR1 MDHEN and CDR2 SYDVKM. CDR3 in DNA: TGTGCCAGCAGAGGAGGGGGGAACAGGGGTGAGACCCAGTACTTC. Its translation: CASRGGGNRGETQYF.